These 14 T cell receptor beta chains were all obtained from the same sample, sequenced in a study of STAT5B mutations in CD4+ large granular lymphocyte leukemia. The table came from immunoSEQ multiplex PCR; TCRdb's copy has only in-frame clones and leaves some out. The table lists fewer than 40,000 clones, about 71% of them singletons, with approximately 0.49% in the top ten. The sample taken for sequencing was CD4+ T cells from blood buffy coats. These receptors all stem from a human donor in good health.

The V call is TRBV30, the J call TRBJ1-1, with D possibly being TRBD1 (5 bases). CDR1 and CDR2 from the germline V gene are GTSNPN and SVGIG (reference sequence). There are 15 residues in the CDR3. Trimming pared 2 bases from V and 10 bases from J, leaving 23 bases between. The CDR3 region is CAWSTTDIRAPRAFF. The CDR3 DNA follows: TGTGCCTGGAGTACCACTGACATCAGGGCGCCACGAGCTTTCTTT.

The chain recombines TRBV4-2 with TRBJ2-5; D may match TRBD1 or TRBD2 (7 bases each). V lost 4 bases and J lost 4, with 22 bases in between. Germline CDR1 LGHNA, CDR2 YNFKEQ. The CDR3 has 17 residues. The CDR3: CASSPRFQGGAGETQYF. The CDR3 nucleotides read TGTGCCAGCAGCCCCCGCTTCCAGGGGGGGGCGGGAGAGACCCAGTACTTC.

The chain links TRBV18 to TRBJ1-3; a weak D match, TRBD1 (6 bases). V was shortened by 6 bases and J by 0 bases, with 15 bases between the two germline ends. This CDR3 comprises 16 residues. Germline values: CDR1 KGHSH, CDR2 LQKENI. The CDR3 nucleotides are TGTGCCAGCTCCCCCGGGACACCGGCCTCTGGAAACACCATATATTTT. Protein product: CASSPGTPASGNTIYF.

This clone was detected only a few times. This chain links TRBV19 with TRBJ1-1; D is ambiguous. The V and J ends lost 1 base and 2 bases respectively, with 11 bases between them. This CDR3 is 15 amino acids long. Germline-derived CDR1 and CDR2 are LNHDA and SQIVND (reference sequence). The CDR3 here is CASSIGEQINTEAFF. The CDR3 DNA reads as TGTGCCAGTAGTATAGGTGAACAGATTAACACTGAAGCTTTCTTT. The whole variable domain, remainder taken from reference TRBV19 and TRBJ1-1, is DGGITQSPKYLFRKEGQNVTLSCEQNLNHDAMYWYRQDPGQGLRLIYYSQIVNDFQKGDIAEGYSVSREKKESFPLTVTSAQKNPTAFYLCASSIGEQINTEAFFGQGTRLTVV.

This sequence joins TRBV9 and TRBJ2-5, with TRBD1 as a possible D gene (6 bases). V dropped 0 bases and J dropped 11 bases, with 14 bases sitting between them. This CDR3 region has 13 residues. Germline values: CDR1 SGDLS, CDR2 YYNGEE. As DNA, the CDR3 is TGTGCCAGCAGCGTAGGGGGGCCGGGGAAGCAGTACTTC. Translation: CASSVGGPGKQYF.

The rearrangement links TRBV6-6 to TRBJ2-1; 10 nucleotides line up with TRBD2. Losses at the gene ends were 5 bases for V and 4 bases for J; bases not matched to a gene: 5. CDR1 is MNHNY and CDR2 is SVGAGI in the germline V gene (reference sequence). This CDR3 is 15 amino acids long. The CDR3 region is CASSQAGGRYNEQFF. CDR3 in DNA: TGTGCCAGCAGTCAAGCGGGGGGGCGGTACAATGAGCAGTTCTTC.

The chain recombines TRBV29-1 with TRBJ2-7, with TRBD2 identical over 9 bases. V dropped 7 bases and J dropped 3; count of bases not matched to a gene: 13. Germline CDR1 SQVTM, CDR2 ANQGSEA. The CDR3 totals 15 residues. The DNA for the CDR3 is TGCAGCGCGGATATCAGTAGCGGGGGAAACTACGAGCAGTACTTC. Translating gives CSADISSGGNYEQYF.

The chain couples TRBV19 to TRBJ1-2; 7 bases match TRBD1. This CDR3 contains 14 residues. V was pared by 3 bases and J by 4 bases, with 5 bases of the junction left unmatched. Germline V gene sequence: CDR1 LNHDA, CDR2 SQIVND (reference sequence). The CDR3 coding sequence is TGTGCCAGTAGTATCGGACAGGCCATCTATGGCTACACCTTC. Translation: CASSIGQAIYGYTF. Combining the CDR3 with reference TRBV19 and TRBJ1-2 gives the whole variable domain DGGITQSPKYLFRKEGQNVTLSCEQNLNHDAMYWYRQDPGQGLRLIYYSQIVNDFQKGDIAEGYSVSREKKESFPLTVTSAQKNPTAFYLCASSIGQAIYGYTFGSGTRLTVV.

The chain recombines TRBV7-8 with TRBJ2-7; 10 nucleotides agree with TRBD1. Trimming removed 5 bases from V and 11 bases from J; junction bases left unmatched: 3. The germline V gene has CDR1 SGHVS and CDR2 FQNEAQ. The CDR3 runs 11 residues. This CDR3 reads CASSRGQGKYF. The CDR3 nucleotides read TGTGCCAGCAGCCGGGGACAGGGGAAGTACTTC.

This sequence joins TRBV19 and TRBJ1-2; D is possibly TRBD1 (6 bases). The CDR3 consists of 13 residues. Trimming stripped 8 bases from V and 3 bases from J, with 13 bases between. CDR1 is LNHDA, CDR2 SQIVND, per germline (reference sequence). The CDR3 sequence is CASARTEYYGYTF. The CDR3 DNA is TGTGCCAGTGCCCGGACAGAGTACTATGGCTACACCTTC.

The J gene is TRBJ1-5, the V gene TRBV6-1; D is ambiguous. Trimming pared 5 bases from V and 6 bases from J, leaving 17 bases between. Germline lookup yields CDR1 MNHNS and CDR2 SASEGT. This CDR3 spans 15 amino acids. The CDR3 DNA reads TGTGCCAGCAGTAGGGCGCGTGGAGGGAGTCAGCCCCAGCATTTT. Its protein is CASSRARGGSQPQHF.

The chain recombines TRBV19 with TRBJ2-5, with D perhaps matching TRBD2 (6 bases). The CDR3 has 14 residues. V was shortened by 4 bases and J by 4 bases, with 13 bases between the two germline ends. CDR1 is LNHDA, CDR2 SQIVND, per germline (reference sequence). The CDR3 region is CASSTRDFLETQYF. CDR3 DNA sequence: TGTGCCAGTAGTACTAGGGACTTCTTAGAGACCCAGTACTTC.

The V gene is TRBV9, the J gene TRBJ2-2; either TRBD1 or TRBD2 may fit D (5 bases each). In germline, CDR1 is SGDLS, CDR2 YYNGEE. The germline V and J ends were trimmed by 0 bases and 6 bases, with 6 bases remaining between them. The CDR3 is made up of 13 amino acids. The CDR3 DNA follows: TGTGCCAGCAGCGTAGTGGGGGCCGGGGAGCTGTTTTTT. Amino acid sequence: CASSVVGAGELFF.

This clone was found once. The rearrangement joins TRBV28 to TRBJ2-3, with a possible D match to TRBD2 (5 bases). CDR3 size: 13 residues. Germline V gives CDR1 MDHEN, CDR2 SYDVKM. V lost 4 bases to trimming and J lost 2 bases, with 7 bases between them. The CDR3 region has the DNA TGTGCCAGCAGTTCGGGAACCACAGATACGCAGTATTTT. Translating it yields CASSSGTTDTQYF.